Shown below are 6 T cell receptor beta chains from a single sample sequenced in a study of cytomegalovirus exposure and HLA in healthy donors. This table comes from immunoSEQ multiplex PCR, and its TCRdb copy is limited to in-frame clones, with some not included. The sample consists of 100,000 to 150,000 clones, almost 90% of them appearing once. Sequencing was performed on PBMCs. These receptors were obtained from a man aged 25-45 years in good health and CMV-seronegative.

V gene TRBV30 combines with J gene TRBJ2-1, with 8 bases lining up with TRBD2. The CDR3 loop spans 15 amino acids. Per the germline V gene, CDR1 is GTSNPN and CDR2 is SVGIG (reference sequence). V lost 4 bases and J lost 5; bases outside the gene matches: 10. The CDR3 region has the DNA TGTGCCTGGAACTCGGGGGGGGCCTTACACAATGAGCAGTTCTTC. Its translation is CAWNSGGALHNEQFF.

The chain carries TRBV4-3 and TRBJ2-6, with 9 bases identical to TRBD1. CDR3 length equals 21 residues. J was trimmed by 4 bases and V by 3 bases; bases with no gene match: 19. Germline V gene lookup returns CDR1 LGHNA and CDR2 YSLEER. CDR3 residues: CASSHLQGASSLSAGANVLTF. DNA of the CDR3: TGCGCCAGCAGCCATCTACAGGGGGCAAGCTCTCTGTCTGCCGGGGCCAACGTCCTGACTTTC.

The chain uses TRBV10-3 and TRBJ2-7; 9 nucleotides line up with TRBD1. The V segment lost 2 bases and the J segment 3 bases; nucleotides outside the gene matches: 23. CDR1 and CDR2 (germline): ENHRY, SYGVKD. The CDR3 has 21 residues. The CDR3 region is CAISEVPRKQGASSHHYEQYF. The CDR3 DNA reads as TGTGCCATCAGTGAGGTCCCGCGGAAACAGGGGGCTAGTAGTCATCACTACGAGCAGTACTTC.

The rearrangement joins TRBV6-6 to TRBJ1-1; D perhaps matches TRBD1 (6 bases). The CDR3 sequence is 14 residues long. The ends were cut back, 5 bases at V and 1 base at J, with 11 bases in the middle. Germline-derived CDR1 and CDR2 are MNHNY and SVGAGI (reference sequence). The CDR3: CASSKQGQNTEAFF. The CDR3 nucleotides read TGTGCCAGCAGTAAACAGGGACAGAACACTGAAGCTTTCTTT.

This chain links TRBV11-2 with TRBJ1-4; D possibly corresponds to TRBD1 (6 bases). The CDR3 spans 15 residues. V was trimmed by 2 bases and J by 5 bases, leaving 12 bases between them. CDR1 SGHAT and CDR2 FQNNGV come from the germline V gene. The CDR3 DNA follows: TGTGCCAGCAGCTTATCAGCCAGGGGCAATGAAAAACTGTTTTTT. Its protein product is CASSLSARGNEKLFF.

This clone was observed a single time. CDR3: CASSFGDREMNEQFF. The CDR3 DNA reads TGTGCCAGCAGCTTTGGGGACAGGGAAATGAATGAGCAGTTCTTC. The chain joins TRBV5-4 to TRBJ2-1; 9 bases map to TRBD1. Germline lookup yields CDR1 SGHNT and CDR2 YYREEE (reference sequence). Trimming at V came to 2 bases and at J to 7 bases, leaving 7 bases not matched to a gene. CDR3 length: 15 residues.